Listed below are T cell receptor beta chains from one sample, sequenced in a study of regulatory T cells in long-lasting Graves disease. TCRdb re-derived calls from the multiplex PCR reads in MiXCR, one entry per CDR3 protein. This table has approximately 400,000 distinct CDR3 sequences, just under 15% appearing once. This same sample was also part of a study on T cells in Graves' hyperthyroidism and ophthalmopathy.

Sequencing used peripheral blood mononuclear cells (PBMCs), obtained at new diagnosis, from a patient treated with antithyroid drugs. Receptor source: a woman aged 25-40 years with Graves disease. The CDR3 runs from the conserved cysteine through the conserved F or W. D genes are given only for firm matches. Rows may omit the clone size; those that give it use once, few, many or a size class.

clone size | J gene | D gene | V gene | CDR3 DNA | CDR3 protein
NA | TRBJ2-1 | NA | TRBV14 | TGTGCCAGCAGCCAAGGCCCGGGGTGGGGGGACTTGAACAATGAGCAGTTCTTC | CASSQGPGWGDLNNEQFF
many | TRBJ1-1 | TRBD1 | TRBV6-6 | TGTGCCAGCAGTTACTCGGACAGGCCGAACACTGAAGCTTTCTTT | CASSYSDRPNTEAFF
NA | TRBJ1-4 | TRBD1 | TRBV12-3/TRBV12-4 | TGTGCCAGCAGTCCAATACAGGGGGGATATGAAAAACTGTTTTTT | CASSPIQGGYEKLFF
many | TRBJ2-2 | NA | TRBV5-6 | TGTGCCAGCAGCCCCTCAGGGTATGGCGGGGAGCTGTTTTTT | CASSPSGYGGELFF
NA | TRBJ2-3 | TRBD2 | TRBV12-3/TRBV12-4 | TGTGCCAGCAGTTTGATAGGGACTAGCAGAGATACGCAGTATTTT | CASSLIGTSRDTQYF
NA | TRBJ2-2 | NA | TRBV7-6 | TGTGCCAGCACTAATGGTGCCGAAACTAACACCGGGGAGCTGTTTTTT | CASTNGAETNTGELFF
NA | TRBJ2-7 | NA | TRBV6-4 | TGTGCCAGCAGAAGACTGATCCGGGAGTACTTCTACGAGCAGTACTTC | CASRRLIREYFYEQYF
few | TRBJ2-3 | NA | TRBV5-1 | TGCGCCAGCAGCTTGGCTGGGTTCTCAGATACGCAGTATTTT | CASSLAGFSDTQYF
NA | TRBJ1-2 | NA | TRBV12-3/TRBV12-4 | TGTGCCAGCAGCCCTCTTCCTAGCGGCTACACCTTC | CASSPLPSGYTF
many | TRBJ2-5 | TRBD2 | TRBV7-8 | TGTGCCAGCAGCTTAACTGAAGGGACTAGCGGGTTCCAAGAGACCCAGTACTTC | CASSLTEGTSGFQETQYF
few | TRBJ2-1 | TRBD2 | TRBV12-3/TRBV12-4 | TGTGCCAGCAGTCACCGGACTAGCGGGAAAGATAGAAATGAGCAGTTCTTC | CASSHRTSGKDRNEQFF
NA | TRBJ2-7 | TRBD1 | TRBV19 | TGTGCCAGTAGTTGGACAGGGCCGACCTACGAGCAGTACTTC | CASSWTGPTYEQYF
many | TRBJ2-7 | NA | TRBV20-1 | TGCAGTGCTGCCGAGGGAGCAGACGAGCAGTACTTC | CSAAEGADEQYF
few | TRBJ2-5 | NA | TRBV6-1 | TGTGCCAGCAGTATGGGGGGTCAGTACTTC | CASSMGGQYF
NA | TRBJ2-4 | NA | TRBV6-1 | TGTGCCAGCATACAGAGGGGACTAGCCAAAAACATTCAGTACTTC | CASIQRGLAKNIQYF
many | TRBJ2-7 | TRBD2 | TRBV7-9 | TGTGCCAGCAGCTTAGCCGCCGGAAGGACTAGCGGGTCCTCCTACGAGCAGTACTTC | CASSLAAGRTSGSSYEQYF
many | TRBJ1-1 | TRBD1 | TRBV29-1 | TGCAGCGTTGAACTGGGGCAGGGGGATTTCATGAACACTGAAGCTTTCTTT | CSVELGQGDFMNTEAFF
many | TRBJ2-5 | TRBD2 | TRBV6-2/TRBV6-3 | TGTGCCAGCAGTTACTCGAGGCTAGCGGTAATCCAAGAGACCCAGTACTTC | CASSYSRLAVIQETQYF
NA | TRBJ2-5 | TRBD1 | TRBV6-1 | TGTGCCAGCAGGGTAACCGAAAGGACAGGGGGCGCAGAGACCCAGTACTTC | CASRVTERTGGAETQYF
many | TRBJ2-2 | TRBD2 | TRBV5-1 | TGCGCCAGCAGCTTCGGCCTAGCGGGAGGAATTGGCGGGGAGCTGTTTTTT | CASSFGLAGGIGGELFF
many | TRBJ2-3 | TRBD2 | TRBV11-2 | TGTGCCAGCAGCCCCAGAAGACTAGCGTTCACAGATACGCAGTATTTT | CASSPRRLAFTDTQYF
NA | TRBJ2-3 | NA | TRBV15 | TGTGCCACCAGCCACGGGGCAACGGATACGCAGTATTTT | CATSHGATDTQYF
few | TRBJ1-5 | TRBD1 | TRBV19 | TGTGCCAGTAGTACCGACAGGGCCATTCAGCCCCAGCATTTT | CASSTDRAIQPQHF
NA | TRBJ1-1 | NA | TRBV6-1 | TGTGCCAGCAGTGAACACCGGGGGGGAACTGAAGCTTTCTTT | CASSEHRGGTEAFF
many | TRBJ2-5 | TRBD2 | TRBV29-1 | TGCAGCGTTGTGAGCGGGAGAGGTGAAGAGACCCAGTACTTC | CSVVSGRGEETQYF
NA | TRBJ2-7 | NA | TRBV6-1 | TGTGCCAGCAGTGAAAACCGTCTGATCAGCTCCTACGAGCAGTACTTC | CASSENRLISSYEQYF
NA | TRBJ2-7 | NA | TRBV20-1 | TGCAGTGCCCCGGGGTGGGCCTCCTACGAGCAGTACTTC | CSAPGWASYEQYF
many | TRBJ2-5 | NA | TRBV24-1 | TGTGCCACCAGTGACGCCGGCGAGACCCAGTACTTC | CATSDAGETQYF
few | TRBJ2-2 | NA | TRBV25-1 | TGTGCCAGCAGTGAAGGTATACAGAGGGCCACCGGGGAGCTGTTTTTT | CASSEGIQRATGELFF
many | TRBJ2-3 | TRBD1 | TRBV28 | TGTGCCAGCAGTTCTTACAGGGGGACTACAGATACGCAGTATTTT | CASSSYRGTTDTQYF
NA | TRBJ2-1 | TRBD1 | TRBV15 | TGTGCCACCAGCGTCGGGACAGGGGCGGGCAATGAGCAGTTCTTC | CATSVGTGAGNEQFF
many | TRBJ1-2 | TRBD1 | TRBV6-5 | TGTGCCAGCAGTTCTCCTCCAACAGGGGTCTACACCTTC | CASSSPPTGVYTF
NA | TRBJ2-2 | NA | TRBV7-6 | TGTGCCAGCAGCTTAGCCGAGGTGTTCGCGAACACCGGGGAGCTGTTTTTT | CASSLAEVFANTGELFF
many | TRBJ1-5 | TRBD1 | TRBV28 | TGTGCCAGCAGTGGACAGGGGAATCAGCCCCAGCATTTT | CASSGQGNQPQHF
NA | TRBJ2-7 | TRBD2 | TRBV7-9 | TGTGCCAGCAGCCTGGGACTAGCGGGCGAAGCCTACGAGCAGTACTTC | CASSLGLAGEAYEQYF
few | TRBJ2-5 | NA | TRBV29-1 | TGCAGCGGTGCGGGGTCCTACCAAGAGACCCAGTACTTC | CSGAGSYQETQYF
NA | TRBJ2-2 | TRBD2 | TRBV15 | TGTGCCACCAGCGGAAGGATAAAGCGGGAGTTCACCGGGGAGCTGTTTTTT | CATSGRIKREFTGELFF
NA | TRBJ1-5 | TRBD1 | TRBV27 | TGTGCCAGCAGTTCCACCGGACAGGGTGGACAGCCCCAGCATTTT | CASSSTGQGGQPQHF
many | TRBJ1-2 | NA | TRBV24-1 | TGTGCCACCAGTGTGCAGGCCAACTATGGCTACACCTTC | CATSVQANYGYTF
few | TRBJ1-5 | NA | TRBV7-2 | TGTGCCAGCAGCTTAGGGCGGGGCTGGGGAGGCAATCAGCCCCAGCATTTT | CASSLGRGWGGNQPQHF